Following are 12 T cell receptor beta chains from one sample sequenced in a study of shared clonotypes between healthy human individuals. Clones were read by immunoSEQ multiplex PCR, and TCRdb kept only the in-frame ones, dropping some. The profile shows about 2.4 million clones, approximately 93% of them singletons. Input material: naive CD4+ T cells from PBMCs. The subset denotes: CD45RA+ positively selected. The origin of the receptors is a man between 18 and 35 years old in good health. Some clones in this sample may be carry-over from other donors' samples.

Worth noting for this clone: The junction and the germline gene differ at one end; a read error may be behind it. The chain is built from TRBV4-1 and TRBJ1-1; weak D call: TRBD1 (5 bases). The CDR3 has 16 residues. Germline lookup yields CDR1 MGHRA and CDR2 YSYEKL. This chain's CDR3 is CASSQGAGRMNTEASF. CDR3 nucleotide sequence: TGCGCCAGCAGCCAAGGTGCAGGGAGGATGAACACTGAAGCTTCCTTT.

Only one count was recorded for this clone. The chain joins TRBV6-1 to TRBJ2-1; D is undetermined. The CDR3 is 14 residues long. CDR1 and CDR2 from the germline V gene are MNHNS and SASEGT. Trimming removed 6 bases from V and 4 bases from J, with 13 bases in between. The CDR3 nucleotides are TGTGCCAGCAGAATGGCCAACCTTTACAATGAGCAGTTCTTC. This sequence encodes CASRMANLYNEQFF.

This chain links TRBV30 with TRBJ2-3; tentative D call: TRBD2 (6 bases). Looked up from germline, CDR1 is GTSNPN and CDR2 is SVGIG (reference sequence). The CDR3 length is 16 residues. V lost 3 bases to trimming and J lost 1 base, with 17 bases between them. The CDR3 DNA follows: TGTGCCTGGAGGGTGGGACTTTCCCCAGGCACAGATACGCAGTATTTT. Its protein is CAWRVGLSPGTDTQYF. The full variable domain, its missing parts supplied by reference TRBV30 and TRBJ2-3, is SQTIHQWPATLVQPVGSPLSLECTVEGTSNPNLYWYRQAAGRGLQLLFYSVGIGQISSEVPQNLSASRPQDRQFILSSKKLLLSDSGFYLCAWRVGLSPGTDTQYFGPGTRLTVL.

The chain couples TRBV2 to TRBJ1-6; maybe TRBD1 (6 bases). Germline-derived CDR1 and CDR2 are SNHLY and FYNNEI. Between the trimmed V and J ends, which lost 6 bases and 5 bases, there was a span of 14 bases. This CDR3 region has 15 residues. The CDR3 DNA reads as TGTGCCAGCAGGAGGGGGACGGCTAATAATTCACCCCTCCACTTT. Protein sequence: CASRRGTANNSPLHF.

As concerns this clone: In the same sample, other DNA sequences code for this CDR3. The CDR3 DNA reads TGTGCCAGCAGTCCGAGCGGGGTGGGCACAGATACGCAGTATTTT. This gives the protein CASSPSGVGTDTQYF. The chain links TRBV7-9 to TRBJ2-3; 7 bases map to TRBD2. The CDR3 is 15 residues long. Germline CDR1 is SEHNR and CDR2 is FQNEAQ (reference sequence). The V and J ends lost 6 bases and 1 base, in that order; junction bases with no gene match: 7.

The chain is built from TRBV6-5 and TRBJ1-1; no definite D call. CDR1 and CDR2 (germline): MNHEY, SVGAGI. Trimming stripped 6 bases from V and 5 bases from J, with 13 bases between. The CDR3 spans 13 residues. For the CDR3, the DNA is TGTGCCAGCAGCTACACGGTTTGGACTGAAGCTTTCTTT. Translated: CASSYTVWTEAFF.

The chain carries TRBV7-2 and TRBJ1-3; 9 bases are shared with TRBD1. Germline V gene lookup returns CDR1 SGHTA and CDR2 FQGNSA. The V segment lost 4 bases and the J segment 0 bases; nucleotides outside the gene matches: 7. This CDR3 is built from 17 residues. The CDR3 loop is CASSSSQGAASGNTIYF. In DNA form, the CDR3 reads TGTGCCAGCAGCTCCTCACAGGGGGCGGCCTCTGGAAACACCATATATTTT.

This clone was seen a single time. This rearrangement joins TRBV7-2 to TRBJ2-5, with D tentatively TRBD1 or TRBD2 (6 bases each). Germline CDR1 and CDR2: SGHTA and FQGNSA. V dropped 2 bases and J dropped 4 bases, with 11 bases sitting between them. The CDR3 extends over 14 amino acids. The CDR3, as DNA: TGTGCCAGCAGCTTACAGGGGACTGGAGAGACCCAGTACTTC. This encodes CASSLQGTGETQYF. Filled out from reference TRBV7-2 and TRBJ2-5, the complete variable domain reads GAGVSQSPSNKVTEKGKDVELRCDPISGHTALYWYRQSLGQGLEFLIYFQGNSAPDKSGLPSDRFSAERTGGSVSTLTIQRTQQEDSAVYLCASSLQGTGETQYFGPGTRLLVL.

The V gene is TRBV5-1, the J gene TRBJ2-7, with TRBD1 matching 8 bases. V shed 4 bases, J shed 3 bases, and the junction held 6 bases outside the gene matches. Germline V lookup: CDR1 SGHRS, CDR2 YFSETQ. The CDR3 contains 14 residues. The CDR3 coding sequence is TGCGCCAGCAGCCGCGGACAGGGAAGCTACGAGCAGTACTTC. This translates into CASSRGQGSYEQYF.

V usage is TRBV2 and J usage is TRBJ1-2; TRBD1 agrees at 8 bases. V lost 6 bases to trimming and J lost 1 base; unmatched junction nucleotides: 7. This CDR3 is 15 amino acids long. CDR1 is SNHLY, CDR2 FYNNEI, per germline. CDR3 DNA: TGTGCCAGCAGCCAGCAGGGGGCGTATAACTATGGCTACACCTTC. Translating gives CASSQQGAYNYGYTF.

The chain joins TRBV14 to TRBJ2-3; 11 bases agree with TRBD2. Trimming at V came to 3 bases and at J to 2 bases, leaving 7 bases not matched to a gene. Germline values: CDR1 SGHDN, CDR2 FVKESK. This CDR3 contains 17 residues. The CDR3 coding sequence is TGTGCCAGCAGCCATAGACTAGCGGGGCCAATCACAGATACGCAGTATTTT. Protein sequence: CASSHRLAGPITDTQYF. The variable domain in full, with the rest retrieved from reference TRBV14 and TRBJ2-3, is EAGVTQFPSHSVIEKGQTVTLRCDPISGHDNLYWYRRVMGKEIKFLLHFVKESKQDESGMPNNRFLAERTGGTYSTLKVQPAELEDSGVYFCASSHRLAGPITDTQYFGPGTRLTVL.

This chain links TRBV19 with TRBJ1-2; TRBD1 is a possible D gene (5 bases). CDR1 and CDR2 (germline): LNHDA, SQIVND (reference sequence). There are 16 residues in the CDR3. V was clipped by 4 bases and J by 8 bases, with 23 bases between them. The CDR3 DNA sequence: TGTGCCAGTAGTACGGGTCCGCAGACGACAGTGAGGGGCTACACCTTC. Its protein product is CASSTGPQTTVRGYTF.